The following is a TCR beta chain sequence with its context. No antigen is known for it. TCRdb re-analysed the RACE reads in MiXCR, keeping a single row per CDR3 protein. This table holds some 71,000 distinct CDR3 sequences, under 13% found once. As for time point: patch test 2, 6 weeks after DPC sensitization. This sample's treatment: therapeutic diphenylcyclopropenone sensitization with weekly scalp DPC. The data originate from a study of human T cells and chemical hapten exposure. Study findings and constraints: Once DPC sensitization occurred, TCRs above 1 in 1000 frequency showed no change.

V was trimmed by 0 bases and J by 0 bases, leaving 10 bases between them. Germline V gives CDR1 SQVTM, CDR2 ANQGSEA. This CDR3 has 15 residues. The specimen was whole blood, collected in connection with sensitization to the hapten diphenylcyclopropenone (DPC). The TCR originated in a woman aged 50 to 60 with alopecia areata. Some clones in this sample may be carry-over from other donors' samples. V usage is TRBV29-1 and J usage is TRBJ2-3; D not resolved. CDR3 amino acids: CSVEDPVTSTDTQYF. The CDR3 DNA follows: TGCAGCGTTGAAGATCCAGTTACTAGCACAGATACGCAGTATTTT.